This TCR beta chain derives from a study of cytomegalovirus exposure and HLA in healthy donors (dated by TCRdb to about 2017). At the level of the whole study: According to an earlier analysis of 450 to 650 of the donors, 150 million to 200 million T cells yielded 90 million to 130 million unique TCR beta sequences and about 280 Gb of sequence data. About 5 DR-DQ haplotypes were handled as single units for association and clustering, since linkage in the cohort was strong. Donor age, sex, ethnicity and CMV serostatus were compiled alongside the repertoire data. Along with the approximately 670-subject first cohort, a separate validation cohort of over a hundred different subjects was used. An early release covering approximately 600 HLA-typed donors comprised approximately 300 gigabases of sequencing data and around 80 million unique TCR sequences. In the later analysis, no new phenotypic data were used to find candidate immune exposures; instead, reliance was placed on TCR beta sequences and their occurrence across donors. Every discovery cohort repertoire had been produced on one sequencing platform. Of the 398 genotyped donors, over 65% fell in the genetic ancestry cluster associated with self-reported Caucasian donors. To study patterns of TCR occurrence, a later analysis re-analyzed previously published TCR beta repertoires from hundreds of donors and added high-resolution HLA genotyping. HLA typing covered class I and class II loci at four-digit resolution. The study aimed to test whether cataloging public T cell receptors could reveal signatures of past pathogen exposure. In a later genetic analysis, genome-wide SNP genotypes for 398 of the 666 donors were used, and that subset was treated as a discovery cohort. To predict cytomegalovirus infection status, the study brought together high-throughput TCR immunosequencing, statistical association of individual TCRs with disease status, and machine learning. To decide whether each TCR beta V gene segment behaved as functional or pseudogenic, an earlier analysis of several hundred of the donors relied on high-throughput TCR beta sequencing. The study used immunosequencing to profile the T cell repertoires of 666 subjects and linked those repertoires to cytomegalovirus serostatus. Among a few hundred genotyped donors of the cohort, an average of roughly 240,000 unique TCR beta nucleotide sequences were sequenced per donor, approximately 20% of them non-productive. Typing coverage varied by locus: roughly 620-630 donors for A, B, C, DRB1 and DQB1; approximately 520 for DQA1; more than 600 for DPA1; approximately 490 for DPB1.

The germline V gene provides CDR1 LGHNA and CDR2 YNFKEQ. The junction carries 12 bases between V and J, which are trimmed by 0 bases and 0 bases respectively. The CDR3 sequence holds 17 residues, the cysteine and phenylalanine included. The DNA shown is the 51-base CDR3, in frame from base 1. The cohort was made up of around 720 healthy bone marrow donors. Cohort members were all nominally healthy when sampled, although unrecorded immune exposures were likely present. The donor was CMV seropositive and belonged to the group of 250 to 300 seropositive cohort members. Every donor gave a peripheral blood sample, and the peripheral blood mononuclear cells from that sample were used for TCR beta sequencing. Genomic DNA extraction from the blood cell samples was performed with the Qiagen DNeasy Blood Extraction Kit. As for this clone: Its cognate antigen has yet to be identified. Base qualities were left out, and no much larger clone turns up one base away.

The paper as a whole reports these results and caveats: Linkage disequilibrium might explain the correlated functional status among segregating V segments, but an unknown experimental factor could not be excluded. The study listed 170 or so TCR beta chains as associated with cytomegalovirus. In a later analysis, most CMV-associated TCR beta chains were found to appear HLA-restricted, with HLA associations seemingly driven largely by CMV exposure. In a later analysis, HLA-associated TCR beta chains were found to be more clonally expanded and to have lower generation probabilities than equally common non-associated chains. It was suggested by the authors that the approach could potentially be generalized to other disease states and immunological phenotypes. Three of the identified cytomegalovirus-associated TCR beta chains were confirmed in vitro to be specific for cytomegalovirus antigens. Specific HLA alleles were associated with 15,000 to 20,000 TCR beta sequences at a false discovery rate of 0.05 in a later analysis. CMV serostatus was the only immune exposure information available for the cohort. When HLA alleles, especially DR and DQ, strongly co-occurred, attributing TCR associations to individual alleles was difficult. Only TCR beta chains were sequenced in this cohort, and the absence of alpha or paired-chain data limited detectable features. A later analysis found that TCR association rates varied across HLA loci, with DRB1 alleles showing the most associated TCRs and HLA-C alleles the fewest. Because the 87-base-pair reads could not distinguish some IMGT-functional V segments, including TRBV6-2 and TRBV6-3, those segments were excluded. The earlier analysis of 587 of the donors excluded roughly 16 rarely observed V segments, including chromosome 9 orphons, because counts were too low. In a later genetic analysis, fewer N-insertions in productive TCRs were reported among donors in an Asian-associated ancestry cluster than the approximately 670-donor mean. A further reported finding was that TCR beta sequences accurately predicted the HLA-A and HLA-B alleles for most subjects in the first cohort. A later genetic analysis associated a missense DCLRE1C variant with V-gene and J-gene trimming of TCR beta chains, and an independent cohort replicated the association. Broadly in line with IMGT annotations, most TCR beta V segments showed up in productive rearrangements about 87% or about 30% of the time in an earlier analysis of several hundred of the donors. The classifier was reported to diagnose cytomegalovirus status with high specificity and sensitivity in both the original and validation cohorts. Most TCR sequences were observed very rarely across donors, whereas some public TCRs were present in many individuals. A cluster of highly shared sequence variants was judged likely to represent a technical artifact of the sequencing pipeline. Because HLA typing was unavailable for some donors at each locus, only the typed subset was used in association tests. Roughly uniform sequencing depth across donors was assumed in presence/absence analyses, although this assumption may not hold. According to a later analysis, parvovirus B19, influenza, CMV and Epstein-Barr virus appeared linked to several top co-occurrence clusters.

The library was made by the immunoSEQ multiplex PCR assay. For the multiplex PCR, a mixture combining 60 forward primers for TCR Vbeta segments and 13 reverse primers for TCR Jbeta segments was used. The CDR3 region of rearranged TCR beta genes was amplified from genomic DNA with a multiplex PCR assay. On the Illumina HiSeq System, the amplified TCR beta libraries were sequenced as 87-base-pair reads. Under the source paper's analysis protocol: Across the 600 to 700 repertoires, a later analysis counted 75 million to 90 million unique TCR beta chains, around 11 million of which were shared by at least two donors. Raw reads were error-corrected and collapsed into unique sequences by a nearest-neighbor algorithm in which closely related sequences were merged to remove PCR and sequencing errors. CDR3 sequences were aligned to IMGT reference sequences to assign V, D and J gene segments. For a sequence to be retained, a match of at least six nucleotides to both a V gene segment and a J gene segment was required. Rearrangements were called productive when the CDR3 lacked stop codons and stayed in frame with V and J; all others were non-productive. Following IMGT convention, CDR3 was defined as the stretch from the second conserved V-encoded cysteine to the conserved J-encoded phenylalanine. In an earlier analysis of some 550 of the donors, sequences lacking an unambiguous match to a single V gene segment were excluded. In an earlier analysis of more than 500 of the donors, a V segment was called functional when productive rearrangements were above 56.7%, and segregating when the standard deviation between donors exceeded 5%. A statistical classification framework was developed to diagnose cytomegalovirus status using the catalog of TCR beta chain sequences. V and J gene assignment, in a later analysis, came from comparing TCR nucleotide sequences with IMGT/GENE-DB human TR gene sequences. Using the TCRdist pipeline, a later analysis assigned CDR3 sequences along with most-parsimonious VDJ recombination scenarios. In a later analysis, each TCR beta chain was defined by its CDR3 amino acid sequence together with its V-gene family, and reads lacking a unique V-gene family were excluded. To address suspected cross-contamination and a sequencing artifact, a later analysis removed 592 highly shared, low-generation-probability nucleotide sequences. In a later analysis, a clonal expansion index was calculated for each public chain from normalized within-repertoire ranks of inferred template counts. Generation probabilities in a later analysis came from a VDJ recombination model fitted to out-of-frame rearrangements, and those results were checked against IGoR. A later analysis scored TCR-TCR, TCR-HLA and TCR-CMV co-occurrence with hypergeometric tests, applying a repertoire-size bias correction to TCR pairs. To estimate false discovery rates, a later analysis permuted the HLA or CMV assignments 20 times. In a later analysis, co-occurring TCRs were grouped using DBSCAN, and TCRdist sequence similarity was added for clustering within HLA-allele-positive subsets. Repertoires with fewer than 30,000 or more than 120,000 public chains were left out of co-occurrence clustering, as were a handful of repertoires with anomalous nucleotide sharing. The source is immuneACCESS, and TCRdb retained only in-frame sequences with V and J called. Part of the clones is not carried over; for the studies checked, unresolved V genes explain less than half of this, and the remainder is unexplained. D and trimming come from the DNA, and the V and J calls and clone size come from that table. This sample gives about 160,000 clones in total; 78% of them show up just once. Around 7% of the sample is in the top ten clones.

The chain was built from TRBV4-2 and TRBJ1-3; the D gene lacks a confident call. The sequence was obtained from a woman in her thirties or forties in good health and CMV-seropositive. The material sequenced was PBMCs. The CDR3 protein sequence reads: CASSQDWNRGSGNTIYF. The sequenced DNA: TGTGCCAGCAGCCAAGACTGGAATCGAGGCTCTGGAAACACCATATATTTT.